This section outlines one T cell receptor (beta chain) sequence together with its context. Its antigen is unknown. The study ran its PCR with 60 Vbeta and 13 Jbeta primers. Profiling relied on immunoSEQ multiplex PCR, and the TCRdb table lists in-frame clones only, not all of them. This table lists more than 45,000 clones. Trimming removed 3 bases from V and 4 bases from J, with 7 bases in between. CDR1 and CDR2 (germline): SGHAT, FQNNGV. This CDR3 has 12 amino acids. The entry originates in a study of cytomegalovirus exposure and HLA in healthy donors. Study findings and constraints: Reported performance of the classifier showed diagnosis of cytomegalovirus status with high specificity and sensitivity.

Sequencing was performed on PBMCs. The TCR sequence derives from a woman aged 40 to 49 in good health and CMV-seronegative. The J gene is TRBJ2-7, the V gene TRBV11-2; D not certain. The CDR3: CASSFSGYEQYF. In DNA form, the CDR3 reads TGTGCCAGCAGCTTCTCCGGTTACGAGCAGTACTTC.